The entry below gives a single T cell receptor beta chain sequence along with its context. Its antigen is currently not known. Base qualities are missing; no much larger clone stands one base away. This specimen comes from a study of OX40 agonist ivuxolimab in advanced cancers. About the investigation overall: Ivuxolimab, which targeted the costimulatory receptor OX40 (CD134), was an agonistic, fully human IgG2 monoclonal antibody. Intravenous ivuxolimab was administered to patients every 2 weeks at six dose levels: 0.01, 0.1, 0.3, 1.5, 3 and 10 mg/kg. Of the roughly 54 patients in dose escalation, about 19 had hepatocellular carcinoma, some 15 had melanoma, 9 had renal cell carcinoma and 9 had head and neck cancer. In the dose-escalation cohort, 65% to 85% of patients were male, and the mean age was 60 years with a range of roughly 23 to 90. Prior anti-PD-1, anti-PD-L1 or anti-CTLA-4 therapy was permitted, and less than 45% of dose-escalation patients had received checkpoint inhibitors. Partial responses were achieved by three dose-escalation patients, of whom one had hepatocellular carcinoma and two had cutaneous melanoma. The purpose of peripheral TCRbeta sequencing was to test whether ivuxolimab changed TCR sequence diversity and led to clonal T-cell expansion. The paper reports the monotherapy dose-escalation portion (N = 52 patients) of the phase I ivuxolimab trial. The paper's findings and limits, for the study overall: Low levels of normalized T-cell clonal expansion were also seen in some nonresponding patients. The antigen specificity of the peripheral T cells that underwent clonal expansion was not determined. After ivuxolimab, more expanded clones were found on average in CD8+ T cells than in CD4+ T cells. At doses of 0.1 to 3.0 mg/kg, clonal expansion of both CD4+ and CD8+ blood T cells was observed from baseline to week 6. In the 0.1-3.0 mg/kg groups, partial responders were among the patients with the lowest normalized peripheral clonal expansion, particularly in CD8+ T cells.

Patients with autoimmune disease history or receiving systemic immunosuppression were excluded from the trial. Peripheral blood for TCR sequencing was collected from all dose cohorts at baseline, on cycle 4 day 1, and on cycle 7 day 1. The samples were drawn from a first-in-human, open-label, multicenter phase I dose-escalation trial of ivuxolimab. Adults with locally advanced or metastatic head and neck squamous cell, hepatocellular, melanoma or renal cell carcinoma were enrolled in the trial. Before TCR sequencing, CD4+ T cells and CD8+ T cells from peripheral blood were sorted into separate populations. Cut back by 6 bases and 0 bases, the V and J ends lie 14 bases apart. Including the terminal cysteine and phenylalanine, the CDR3 comprises 15 residues. The sequence is cut down to CDR3 DNA, 45 bases in frame from base 1. Via the germline V gene, CDR1 is MNHEY and CDR2 SVGAGI. To sequence the TCRbeta CDR3 region, genomic DNA was isolated from the sorted cells. TCRbeta CDR3 regions were sequenced using the immunoSEQ Assay. This is the immuneACCESS table as TCRdb keeps it, with only in-frame sequences that have V and J called. A part of the clones is gone; compared with another copy, unresolved V genes explain less than half, and the rest is unexplained. This sample is represented by roughly 30,000 clones; 86% of them were singletons. Around 29% of the sample is in the top ten clones.

This receptor chain uses TRBV6-5 and TRBJ2-5; the D gene remains uncertain. The origin of this receptor is an adult with an advanced solid tumor such as melanoma, head and neck, liver or kidney cancer. Sequencing was performed on CD4+ or CD8+ T cells sorted from blood, taken in a trial of the OX40 agonist ivuxolimab. The DNA sequence is given as TGTGCCAGCAGCCCTTCCTCGTGGGACCAAGAGACCCAGTACTTC. It is translated as CASSPSSWDQETQYF.